This TCR beta chain derives from a study of regulatory T cells in long-lasting Graves disease. HTBI primers from iRepertoire and Arm-PCR of CDR3 regions yielded the TCR beta libraries. TCRdb ran MiXCR on the multiplex PCR reads and lists one entry per CDR3 protein. The sample holds 390,000 or so distinct CDR3 sequences, approximately 12% seen once. Germline loops: CDR1 MDHEN, CDR2 SYDVKM. V was cut by 4 bases and J by 6 bases, with 13 bases left in between. CDR3 length: 14 amino acids. This clonotype was counted a few times. Time point in this sample: newly diagnosed GD, antithyroid drugs for less than 3 months. PBMC RNA was the source of the TCR library. This sample was also put to use in a study of T cells in Graves' hyperthyroidism and ophthalmopathy. As reported in that work: Researchers ran a first-round RT-PCR on the TCR CDR3 using the HTBI primer set.

The origin of this receptor is a woman younger than 30 with Graves disease. J is TRBJ2-1 and V is TRBV28, with D possibly TRBD2 on 6 matching bases. Source: peripheral blood mononuclear cells (PBMCs), taken at new diagnosis, from a patient treated with antithyroid drugs. CDR3 sequence: CASSCAGLINEQFF. In DNA form, the CDR3 reads TGTGCCAGCAGTTGCGCGGGACTCATCAATGAGCAGTTCTTC.